This T cell receptor (beta chain) comes out of a study of read filtering for tumor transcriptome and immune sequencing (dated by TCRdb to about 2020). With regard to the full study: Of the patients in the cohort, some 18 were male and 14 to 15 were female, and their mean age was 65.9 years, with a range of about 40 to 85. As a main aim, a read-filtering strategy for immune repertoire data was addressed, with the specific question being whether clonotypes supported by a single read should be removed. Using the same bone marrow samples, the study ran both targeted immune repertoire sequencing and bulk whole-transcriptome sequencing and then compared the TCR repertoires from each method. By revised international staging, roughly eight patients were R-ISS I, roughly 17 were R-ISS II and roughly 7 were R-ISS III. TCR-region mapped reads per sample ranged from about 3.5 to 10.27 million with IR-seq versus only roughly 80 to 1273 with RNA-seq. After DNase treatment, whole-transcriptome libraries were prepared with the TruSeq RNA Access Library Prep Kit.

Study-wide findings and limitations: Compared with RNA-seq, IR-seq captured clonotypes at much greater depth and more reliably, and a smaller IR-seq throughput was enough to identify most of the shared clonotypes. When single-read clonotypes were removed, the proportions of shared clonotypes in IR-seq and RNA-seq correlated more strongly. Single-read clonotypes made up about four fifths of clonotypes but roughly 3.2% of total reads in IR-seq, and over 65% of clonotypes and roughly 48% of reads in RNA-seq. The sorted CD138-negative fraction was not purified T cells but a mixed bone marrow immune population.

There are many counts of this clonotype. The specificity of this receptor is unknown. No qualities accompany the bases; no much larger clone lies one base away. Bone marrow was sampled from every patient at the time of active disease. Bone marrow mononuclear cells were isolated by Ficoll-Hypaque density gradient centrifugation. CD138-negative cells were obtained by negative selection after labeling with CD138 magnetic microbeads on a MACS separator, removing myeloma plasma cells. Purity of the isolated cells was checked by flow cytometry on an Attune NxT using CD138 antibodies. TRIzol reagent was used to extract total RNA, which was then quantified with a NanoDrop spectrophotometer. Paired RNA-seq and IR-seq were performed on each patient's CD138-negative bone marrow sample. Including cysteine and phenylalanine, the CDR3 has 14 amino acids. Just the 42-base CDR3 DNA is kept, in frame starting at base 1. CDR1 SGHRS and CDR2 YFSETQ are derived from the germline V gene. The V end loses 0 bases and the J end loses 7 bases, and a stretch of 14 bases separates them.

TCR libraries were constructed from approximately 360 ng RNA using the Immunoverse kit, and molecular barcoded adaptors covering alpha/delta and beta/gamma chains were employed. TCR library preparation was performed with the same RNA that was used for transcriptome sequencing. Sequencing of TCR libraries was carried out on an Illumina HiSeq 4000 with 2 x 150 cycles. For the original study's pipeline: With MiXCR, TCR reads were aligned to human V, D, J and C references and assembled into CDR3 clonotypes, with quality filtering and error correction included. The tcR package in R was used for analysis of clonotype counts and gene usage diversity. Raw mapping reads were checked after the RNA-seq reads had been mapped by STAR aligner version 2.5.3a onto the human GRCh37 genome. To test how sequencing depth affects detected clonotypes, IR-seq fastq files were randomly downsampled with Seqtk 1.3. TCRdb applied fastp at Q25 and MiXCR to the public reads, then kept only in-frame beta chains. Every CDR3 protein is listed once, alongside the most common genes and DNA of its rows. The V and J calls here are based on TCRdb, not the publication. Recorded for this sample are around 44,000 distinct CDR3 sequences; around 15% of them occurred a single time. 30% of the sample rests with the top ten.

Specimen: a population of CD138-negative cells sorted from bone marrow. According to the study, the label for this sample's cell subset or site signals: bone marrow mononuclear cells depleted of CD138+ plasma/myeloma cells by negative magnetic selection. The receptor was isolated from a donor at least 40 years old with multiple myeloma. The sequence joins TRBV5-1 to TRBJ2-7; TRBD1 is a weak D gene call, 6 bases matching. The CDR3 region reads CASSLETTRGEQYF. The sequenced DNA: TGCGCCAGCAGCTTGGAAACCACAAGGGGGGAGCAGTACTTC.